This TCR beta chain was captured in a study of breast tumors, draining lymph nodes, adjacent tissues. This CDR3 is 15 amino acids long. From germline, CDR1 is LNHDA and CDR2 SQIVND (reference sequence). V dropped 3 bases and J dropped 0 bases, with 11 bases sitting between them. MiXCR was run by TCRdb on the multiplex PCR reads, yielding one entry per CDR3 protein. The data show 30,000 to 40,000 distinct CDR3 sequences, 60% to 70% seen once. The V and J genes are TRBV19 and TRBJ1-2; no reliable D call. Sequencing was carried out using breast tumor tissue. The receptor was derived from a female donor with breast cancer. Some clones in this sample may be carry-over from other donors' samples. CDR3 loop: CASSMASGANYGYTF. In DNA form, the CDR3 reads TGTGCCAGTAGTATGGCCAGCGGAGCTAACTATGGCTACACCTTC.